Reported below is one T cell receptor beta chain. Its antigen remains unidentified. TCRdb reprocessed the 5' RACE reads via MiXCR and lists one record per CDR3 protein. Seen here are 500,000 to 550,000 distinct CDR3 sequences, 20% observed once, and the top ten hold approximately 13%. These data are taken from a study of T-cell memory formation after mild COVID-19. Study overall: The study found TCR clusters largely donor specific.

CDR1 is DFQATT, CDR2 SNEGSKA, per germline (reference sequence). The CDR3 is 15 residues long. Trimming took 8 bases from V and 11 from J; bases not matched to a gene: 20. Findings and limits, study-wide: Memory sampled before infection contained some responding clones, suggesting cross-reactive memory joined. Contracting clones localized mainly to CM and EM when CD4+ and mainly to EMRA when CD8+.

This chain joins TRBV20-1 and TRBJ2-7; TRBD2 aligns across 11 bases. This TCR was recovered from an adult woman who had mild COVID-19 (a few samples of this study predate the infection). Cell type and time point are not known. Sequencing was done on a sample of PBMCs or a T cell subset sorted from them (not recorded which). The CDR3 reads CSPALAGEVGDGEYF. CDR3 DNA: TGCAGTCCCGCACTAGCGGGAGAAGTAGGGGACGGGGAGTACTTC.